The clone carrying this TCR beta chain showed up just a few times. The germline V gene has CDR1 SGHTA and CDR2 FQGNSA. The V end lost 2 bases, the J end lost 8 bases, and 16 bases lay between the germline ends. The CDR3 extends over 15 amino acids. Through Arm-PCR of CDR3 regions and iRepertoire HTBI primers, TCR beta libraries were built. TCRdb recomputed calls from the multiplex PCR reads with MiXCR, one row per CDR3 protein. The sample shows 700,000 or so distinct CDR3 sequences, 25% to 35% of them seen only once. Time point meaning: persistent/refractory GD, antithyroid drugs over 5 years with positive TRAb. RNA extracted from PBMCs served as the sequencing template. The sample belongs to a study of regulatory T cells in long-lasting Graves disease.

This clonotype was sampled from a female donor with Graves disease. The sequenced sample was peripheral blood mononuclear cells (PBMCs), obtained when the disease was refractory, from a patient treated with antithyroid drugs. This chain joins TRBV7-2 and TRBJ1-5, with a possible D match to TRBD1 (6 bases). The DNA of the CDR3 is TGTGCCAGCAGCTTACAGGGGTCCCCGTGGGAGCCCCAGCATTTT. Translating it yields CASSLQGSPWEPQHF.